This TCR beta chain was identified during a study of T cells in Graves' hyperthyroidism and ophthalmopathy. Study background: Once the initial diagnosis was made, peripheral blood was obtained before any treatment. Findings and caveats of the study: Appearing also in blood were most of the thyroid clonotypes expanded above 0.001.

To note about this clonotype: Its antigen is unidentified.

Amplified TCR beta CDR3 regions derived from RNA transcripts. Carried out on the TCR CDR3, a first-round RT-PCR used the HTBI primer set. TCRdb redid the calling of the multiplex PCR reads with MiXCR, one entry per CDR3 protein. The sample lists 700,000 to 850,000 distinct CDR3 sequences; about 35% were seen once. The ends were cut back, 6 bases at V and 5 bases at J, with 13 bases in the middle. This CDR3 region has 13 residues. Stable Graves' hyperthyroidism meant no ophthalmopathy progression within 18 months. The receptor comes from a woman aged 40 to 50 with Graves' hyperthyroidism. V and J are TRBV12-3 or TRBV12-4 and TRBJ1-2; no firm D call. Material: blood. Written as DNA, the CDR3 is TGTGCCAGCAGCTCCCCGGATGTGTATGGCTACACCTTC. It is translated as CASSSPDVYGYTF.